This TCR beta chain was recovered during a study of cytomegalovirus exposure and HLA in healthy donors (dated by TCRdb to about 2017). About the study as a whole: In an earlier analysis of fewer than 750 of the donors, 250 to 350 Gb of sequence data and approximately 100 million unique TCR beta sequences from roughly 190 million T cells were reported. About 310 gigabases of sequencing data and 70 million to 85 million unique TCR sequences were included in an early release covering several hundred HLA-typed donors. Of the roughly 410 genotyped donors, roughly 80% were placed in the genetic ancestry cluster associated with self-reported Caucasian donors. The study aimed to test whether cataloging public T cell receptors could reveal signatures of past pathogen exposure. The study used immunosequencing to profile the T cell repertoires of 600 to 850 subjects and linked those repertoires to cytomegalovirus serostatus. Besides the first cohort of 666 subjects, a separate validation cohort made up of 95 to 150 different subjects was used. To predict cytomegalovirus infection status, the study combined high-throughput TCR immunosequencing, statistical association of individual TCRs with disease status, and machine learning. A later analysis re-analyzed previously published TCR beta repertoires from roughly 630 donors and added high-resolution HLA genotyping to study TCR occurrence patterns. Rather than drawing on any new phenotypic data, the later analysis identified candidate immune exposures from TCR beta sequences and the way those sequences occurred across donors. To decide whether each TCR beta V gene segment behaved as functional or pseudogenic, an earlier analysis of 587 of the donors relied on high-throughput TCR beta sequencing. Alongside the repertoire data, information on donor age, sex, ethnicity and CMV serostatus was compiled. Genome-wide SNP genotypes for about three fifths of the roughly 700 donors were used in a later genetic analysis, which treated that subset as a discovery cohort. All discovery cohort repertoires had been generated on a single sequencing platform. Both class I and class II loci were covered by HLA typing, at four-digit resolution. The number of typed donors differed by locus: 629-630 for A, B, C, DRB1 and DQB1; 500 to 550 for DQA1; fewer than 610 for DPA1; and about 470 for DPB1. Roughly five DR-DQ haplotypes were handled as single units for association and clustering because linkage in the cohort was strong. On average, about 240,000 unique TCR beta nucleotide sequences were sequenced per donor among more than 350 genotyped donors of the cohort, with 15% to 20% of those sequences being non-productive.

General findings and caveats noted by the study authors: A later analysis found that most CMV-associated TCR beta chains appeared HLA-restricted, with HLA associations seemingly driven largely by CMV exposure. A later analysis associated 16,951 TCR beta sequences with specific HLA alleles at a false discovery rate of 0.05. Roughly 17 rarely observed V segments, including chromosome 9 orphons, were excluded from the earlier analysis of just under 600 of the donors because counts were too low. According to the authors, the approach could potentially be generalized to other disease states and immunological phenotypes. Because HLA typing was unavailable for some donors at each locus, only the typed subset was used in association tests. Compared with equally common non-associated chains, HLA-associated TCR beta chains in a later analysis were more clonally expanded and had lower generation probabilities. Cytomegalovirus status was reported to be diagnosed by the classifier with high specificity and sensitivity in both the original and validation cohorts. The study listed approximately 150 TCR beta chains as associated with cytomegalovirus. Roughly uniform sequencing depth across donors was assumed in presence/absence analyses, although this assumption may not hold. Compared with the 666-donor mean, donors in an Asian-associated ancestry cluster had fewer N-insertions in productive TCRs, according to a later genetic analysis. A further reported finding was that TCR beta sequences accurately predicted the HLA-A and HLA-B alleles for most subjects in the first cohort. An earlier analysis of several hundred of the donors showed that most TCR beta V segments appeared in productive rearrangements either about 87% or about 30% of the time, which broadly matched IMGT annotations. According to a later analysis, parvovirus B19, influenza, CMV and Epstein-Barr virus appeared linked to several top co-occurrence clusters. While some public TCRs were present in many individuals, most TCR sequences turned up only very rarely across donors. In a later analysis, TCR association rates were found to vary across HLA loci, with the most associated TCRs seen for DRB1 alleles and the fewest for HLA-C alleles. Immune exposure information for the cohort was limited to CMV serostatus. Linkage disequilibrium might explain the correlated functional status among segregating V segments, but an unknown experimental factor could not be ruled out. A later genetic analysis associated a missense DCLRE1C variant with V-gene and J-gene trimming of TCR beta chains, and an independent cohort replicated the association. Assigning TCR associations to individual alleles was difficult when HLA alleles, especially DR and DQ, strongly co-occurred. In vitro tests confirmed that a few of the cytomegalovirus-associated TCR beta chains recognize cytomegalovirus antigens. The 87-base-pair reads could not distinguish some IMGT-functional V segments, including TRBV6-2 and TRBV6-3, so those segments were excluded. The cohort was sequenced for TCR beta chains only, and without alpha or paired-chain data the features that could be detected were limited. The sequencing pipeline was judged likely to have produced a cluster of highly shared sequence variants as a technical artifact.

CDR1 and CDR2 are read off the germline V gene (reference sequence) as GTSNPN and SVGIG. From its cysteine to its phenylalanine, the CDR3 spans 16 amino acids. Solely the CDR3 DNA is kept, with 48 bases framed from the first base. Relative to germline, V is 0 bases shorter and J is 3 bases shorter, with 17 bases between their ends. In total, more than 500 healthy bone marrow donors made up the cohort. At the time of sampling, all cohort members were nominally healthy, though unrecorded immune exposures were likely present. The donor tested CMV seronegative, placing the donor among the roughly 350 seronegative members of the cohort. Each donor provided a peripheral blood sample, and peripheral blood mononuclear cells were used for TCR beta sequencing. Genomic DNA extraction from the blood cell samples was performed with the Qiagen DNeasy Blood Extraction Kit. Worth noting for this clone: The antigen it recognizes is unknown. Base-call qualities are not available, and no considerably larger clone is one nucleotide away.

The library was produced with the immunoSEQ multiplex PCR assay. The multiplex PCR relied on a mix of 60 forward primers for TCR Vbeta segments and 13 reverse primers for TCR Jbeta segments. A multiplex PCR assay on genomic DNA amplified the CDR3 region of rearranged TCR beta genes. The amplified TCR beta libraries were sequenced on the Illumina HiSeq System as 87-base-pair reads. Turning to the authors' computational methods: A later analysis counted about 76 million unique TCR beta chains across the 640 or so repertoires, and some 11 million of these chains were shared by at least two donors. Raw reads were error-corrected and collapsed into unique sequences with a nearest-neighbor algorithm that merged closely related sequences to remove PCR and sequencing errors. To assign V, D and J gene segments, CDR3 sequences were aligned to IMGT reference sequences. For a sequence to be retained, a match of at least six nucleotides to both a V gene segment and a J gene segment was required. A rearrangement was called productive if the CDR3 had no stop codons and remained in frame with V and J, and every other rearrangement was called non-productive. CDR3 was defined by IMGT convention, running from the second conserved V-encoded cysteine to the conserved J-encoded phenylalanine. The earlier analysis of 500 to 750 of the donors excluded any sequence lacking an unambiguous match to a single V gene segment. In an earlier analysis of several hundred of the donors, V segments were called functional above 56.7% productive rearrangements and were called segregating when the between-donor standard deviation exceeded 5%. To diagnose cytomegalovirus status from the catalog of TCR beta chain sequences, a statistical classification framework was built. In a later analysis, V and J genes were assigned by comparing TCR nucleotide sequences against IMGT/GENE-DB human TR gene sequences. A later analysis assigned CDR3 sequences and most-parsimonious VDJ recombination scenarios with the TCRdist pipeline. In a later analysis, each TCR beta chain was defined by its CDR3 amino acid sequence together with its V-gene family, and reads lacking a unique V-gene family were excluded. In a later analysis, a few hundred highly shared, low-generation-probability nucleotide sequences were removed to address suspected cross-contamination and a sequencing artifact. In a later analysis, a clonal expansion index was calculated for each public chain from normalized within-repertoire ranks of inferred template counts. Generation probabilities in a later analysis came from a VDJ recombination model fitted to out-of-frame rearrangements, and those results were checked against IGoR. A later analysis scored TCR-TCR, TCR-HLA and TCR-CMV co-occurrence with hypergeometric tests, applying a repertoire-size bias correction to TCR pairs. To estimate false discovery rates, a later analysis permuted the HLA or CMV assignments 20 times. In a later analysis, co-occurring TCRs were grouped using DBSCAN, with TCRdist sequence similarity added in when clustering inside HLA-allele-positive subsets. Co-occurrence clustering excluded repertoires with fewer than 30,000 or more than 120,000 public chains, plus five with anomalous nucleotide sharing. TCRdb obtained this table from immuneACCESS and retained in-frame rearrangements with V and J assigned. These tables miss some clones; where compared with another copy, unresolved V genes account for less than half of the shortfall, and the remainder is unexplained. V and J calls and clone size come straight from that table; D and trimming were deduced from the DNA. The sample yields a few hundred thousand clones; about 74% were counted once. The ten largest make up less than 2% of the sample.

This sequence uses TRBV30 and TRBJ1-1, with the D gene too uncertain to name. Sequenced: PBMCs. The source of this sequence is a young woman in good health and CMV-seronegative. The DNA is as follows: TGTGCCTGGAGTGTACCCGCGGGGAGGGTAGACACTGAAGCTTTCTTT. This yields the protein CAWSVPAGRVDTEAFF.